These 27 T cell receptor beta chains were all obtained from the same sample, sequenced in a study of shared clonotypes between healthy human individuals. Data came from immunoSEQ multiplex PCR; TCRdb stores just in-frame clones and leaves some out. Of 2 million to 2.5 million clones in the sample, more than 90% were seen once. Sequenced sample: naive CD4+ T cells sorted from blood. Subset given: CD45RA+ positively selected. The receptors were sampled from a man between 18 and 29 years old in good health.

The chain links TRBV9 to TRBJ2-3, with 10 bases fitting TRBD2. Germline lookup yields CDR1 SGDLS and CDR2 YYNGEE. The CDR3 totals 19 residues. The V gene end was trimmed by 0 bases and the J gene end by 4 bases; junction bases not matched to a gene: 14. CDR3 sequence (DNA): TGTGCCAGCAGCGTAGTCGGAAGAGGGGCTAGCGGGAGTGCAGATACGCAGTATTTT. It yields the protein CASSVVGRGASGSADTQYF.

In regard to this clone: Within the sample, other DNA sequences also encode this same CDR3. The V gene is TRBV6-1, the J gene TRBJ1-1; the match to TRBD1 covers 8 bases. The CDR3 extends over 14 amino acids. V lost 5 bases, J lost 0 bases, and 2 bases stayed unmatched. Looked up from germline, CDR1 is MNHNS and CDR2 is SASEGT. CDR3 coding DNA: TGTGCCAGCAGTCGACAGGGGATGAACACTGAAGCTTTCTTT. Its protein product is CASSRQGMNTEAFF.

This chain connects TRBV6-4 to TRBJ2-2, with 9 bases matching TRBD2. The CDR3 loop spans 15 amino acids. Germline CDR1 MRHNA, CDR2 SNTAGT. Trimming cost V 5 bases and J 4 bases; bases outside gene matches: 5. CDR3 loop: CASSLRGGPTGELFF. The CDR3 DNA reads TGTGCCAGCAGTCTGCGGGGGGGCCCCACCGGGGAGCTGTTTTTT.

The rearrangement joins TRBV10-3 to TRBJ2-2; D unresolved. V lost 4 bases, J lost 1 base, and 4 bases lay in between. This CDR3 is 13 amino acids long. Germline V gene lookup returns CDR1 ENHRY and CDR2 SYGVKD. The CDR3 loop reads CAISGENTGELFF. CDR3 coding DNA: TGTGCCATCAGTGGAGAGAACACCGGGGAGCTGTTTTTT.

V is TRBV5-1 and J is TRBJ1-3; the match to TRBD1 covers 7 bases. Trimming cost V 4 bases and J 0 bases; bases outside gene matches: 4. The germline CDR1 and CDR2 sequences are SGHRS and YFSETQ. The CDR3 is 15 amino acids. CDR3 sequence reads: CASSVTGDSGNTIYF. CDR3 nucleotides: TGCGCCAGCAGCGTAACAGGGGACTCTGGAAACACCATATATTTT.

On this clone: Distinct nucleotide sequences in the sample also encode this CDR3. The chain has TRBV18 and TRBJ1-1; 8 bases fit TRBD1. CDR1 and CDR2 (germline): KGHSH, LQKENI. V trimming: 2 bases; J trimming: 4 bases; junction bases outside the gene matches: 3. This CDR3 has 14 amino acids. CDR3 sequence (DNA): TGTGCCAGCTCACCAGGACAGGGAACCACTGAAGCTTTCTTT. Protein product: CASSPGQGTTEAFF.

The chain combines TRBV30 with TRBJ2-7; 8 bases are shared with TRBD2. CDR3 length equals 13 residues. In germline, CDR1 is GTSNPN, CDR2 SVGIG (reference sequence). Trimming removed 3 bases from V and 7 bases from J; junction bases left unmatched: 8. The CDR3 coding sequence is TGTGCCTGGAGCCTTCGGGAGGGCCTGGAGCAGTACTTC. It encodes CAWSLREGLEQYF.

CDR3 sequence: CASGGLPNTEAFF. Here the CDR3 DNA reads TGTGCCAGCGGGGGACTACCGAACACTGAAGCTTTCTTT. The chain combines TRBV11-2 with TRBJ1-1; D might be TRBD1 (5 bases). The V gene's germline CDR1 is SGHAT and CDR2 FQNNGV. CDR3 size: 13 residues. Trimming removed 8 bases at V and 1 base at J, with 11 bases between.

V and J are TRBV10-3 and TRBJ2-3; no clear D. Trimming stripped 6 bases from V and 1 base from J, with 8 bases between. Germline CDR1 is ENHRY and CDR2 is SYGVKD. The CDR3 runs 13 residues. Written as DNA, the CDR3 is TGTGCCATCAGCGATGCGGGCACAGATACGCAGTATTTT. Translation: CAISDAGTDTQYF.

V gene TRBV6-5 combines with J gene TRBJ2-7, with 7 nucleotides matching TRBD2. The CDR3 has 15 amino acids. Trimming at V came to 2 bases and at J to 3 bases, leaving 7 bases not matched to a gene. Germline CDR1 MNHEY, CDR2 SVGAGI. The CDR3 reads CASSYLGRSSYEQYF. CDR3 sequence (DNA): TGTGCCAGCAGTTACCTCGGGAGGAGTAGCTACGAGCAGTACTTC.

The chain recombines TRBV30 with TRBJ1-2; D is ambiguous. The germline V gene has CDR1 GTSNPN and CDR2 SVGIG (reference sequence). This CDR3 contains 11 residues. Trimming left V 3 bases short and J 4 bases short, with 6 bases between. The CDR3: CAWSSSYGYTF. The CDR3 DNA reads as TGTGCCTGGAGCTCTTCCTATGGCTACACCTTC. Filled out from reference TRBV30 and TRBJ1-2, the complete variable domain reads SQTIHQWPATLVQPVGSPLSLECTVEGTSNPNLYWYRQAAGRGLQLLFYSVGIGQISSEVPQNLSASRPQDRQFILSSKKLLLSDSGFYLCAWSSSYGYTFGSGTRLTVV.

CDR3 DNA: TGTGCCAGTCAATCGGGACAGATCTTGATGTATGGCTACACCTTC. Translating it yields CASQSGQILMYGYTF. J is TRBJ1-2 and V is TRBV6-1, with 7 bases identical to TRBD1. V gave up 9 bases and J gave up 5 bases; unmatched junction bases: 15. The CDR3 is made up of 15 amino acids. Germline lookup yields CDR1 MNHNS and CDR2 SASEGT.

V gene TRBV7-2 combines with J gene TRBJ2-7; TRBD1 aligns across 8 bases. Germline V CDR1 and CDR2: SGHTA, FQGNSA. The V segment lost 3 bases and the J segment 0 bases; nucleotides outside the gene matches: 4. CDR3 length: 15 residues. CDR3: CASSLGQAFSYEQYF. The DNA of the CDR3 is TGTGCCAGCAGCTTGGGACAGGCGTTCTCCTACGAGCAGTACTTC.

The chain joins TRBV5-4 to TRBJ1-2, with 8 bases matching TRBD1. CDR1 is SGHNT and CDR2 is YYREEE in the germline V gene (reference sequence). The CDR3 totals 14 residues. Trimming at V came to 4 bases and at J to 7 bases, leaving 9 bases not matched to a gene. The CDR3 DNA reads TGTGCCAGCAGCCCGGGACAGGACCGGCCTGGCTACACCTTC. This sequence encodes CASSPGQDRPGYTF.

This clone has more than one count but fewer than ten. V usage is TRBV28 and J usage is TRBJ2-2; D gene uncertain. Germline V gene lookup returns CDR1 MDHEN and CDR2 SYDVKM. The CDR3 length is 13 residues. With 3 bases removed from V and 4 bases from J, the gap between germline ends came to 6 bases. The CDR3 sequence: CASSFAVTGELFF. Here the CDR3 DNA reads TGTGCCAGCAGTTTCGCTGTCACCGGGGAGCTGTTTTTT. Based on the CDR3 plus reference TRBV28 and TRBJ2-2, the full variable domain is DVKVTQSSRYLVKRTGEKVFLECVQDMDHENMFWYRQDPGLGLRLIYFSYDVKMKEKGDIPEGYSVSREKKERFSLILESASTNQTSMYLCASSFAVTGELFFGEGSRLTVL.

The gene calls are TRBV4-1 and TRBJ2-3; possible D gene TRBD1, 6 bases. Between the trimmed V and J ends, which lost 0 bases and 0 bases, there was a span of 10 bases. The germline V gene encodes CDR1 MGHRA and CDR2 YSYEKL. The CDR3 has 16 amino acids. The CDR3, as DNA: TGCGCCAGCAGCCAAGACAGGGGCGGGAGCACAGATACGCAGTATTTT. Protein sequence: CASSQDRGGSTDTQYF.

This CDR3 is CAWSRMGPQHF. In DNA form, the CDR3 reads TGTGCCTGGAGTAGGATGGGGCCCCAGCATTTT. The V and J genes are TRBV30 and TRBJ1-5, with D unresolved. CDR1 and CDR2 (germline): GTSNPN, SVGIG (reference sequence). V lost 2 bases and J lost 9, with 8 bases in between. The CDR3 totals 11 residues.

This clone is a singleton in its sample. Other DNA sequences in the sample encode the same CDR3. The V and J genes are TRBV30 and TRBJ2-2; the match to TRBD1 covers 8 bases. Unmatched junction bases numbered 1, after V lost 0 bases and J lost 1 base. Germline CDR1 is GTSNPN and CDR2 is SVGIG (reference sequence). The CDR3 is made up of 15 amino acids. The CDR3 coding sequence is TGTGCCTGGAGTGTCGGGACAGGGAACACCGGGGAGCTGTTTTTT. Protein product: CAWSVGTGNTGELFF. The variable domain in full, completed from reference TRBV30 and TRBJ2-2, reads SQTIHQWPATLVQPVGSPLSLECTVEGTSNPNLYWYRQAAGRGLQLLFYSVGIGQISSEVPQNLSASRPQDRQFILSSKKLLLSDSGFYLCAWSVGTGNTGELFFGEGSRLTVL.

CDR3 in amino acids: CASSQVGKGSIYGYTF. CDR3 nucleotides: TGCGCCAGCAGCCAAGTAGGCAAAGGGAGCATCTATGGCTACACCTTC. The chain uses TRBV4-1 and TRBJ1-2; D is uncertain. V was clipped by 1 base and J by 4 bases, with 16 bases between them. This CDR3 is built from 16 residues. Germline lookup yields CDR1 MGHRA and CDR2 YSYEKL.

The V call is TRBV11-2, the J call TRBJ2-2, with D uncertain. The germline gives CDR1 SGHAT, CDR2 FQNNGV. This CDR3 is 16 amino acids long. The V gene lost 4 bases and the J gene lost 5 bases, with 17 bases spanning the gap. The CDR3 sequence: CASSSLPGPATGELFF. The CDR3 DNA sequence: TGTGCCAGCAGCTCTTTACCGGGCCCAGCAACCGGGGAGCTGTTTTTT.

In the case of this clone: This same CDR3 is encoded by further DNA sequences in the sample. The V call is TRBV4-3, the J call TRBJ2-7, with TRBD2 as a possible D gene (5 bases). CDR1 is LGHNA, CDR2 YSLEER, per germline. With 1 base removed from V and 0 bases from J, the gap between germline ends came to 10 bases. This CDR3 region has 15 residues. The CDR3 here is CASSQGAGGSYEQYF. CDR3 DNA sequence: TGCGCCAGCAGCCAAGGGGCAGGAGGCTCCTACGAGCAGTACTTC.

For this clone: Other DNA sequences in the same sample also yield this CDR3. The V gene is TRBV7-2, the J gene TRBJ1-4; D remains ambiguous. CDR3 length: 13 residues. Trimming removed 3 bases from V and 8 bases from J, with 10 bases in between. CDR1 and CDR2 (germline): SGHTA, FQGNSA. In DNA form, the CDR3 reads TGTGCCAGCAGCTTGGCGCGACAAGAAAAACTGTTTTTT. Its translation: CASSLARQEKLFF.

Concerning this clone: Other DNA sequences from this sample encode an identical CDR3 as well. The chain is built from TRBV5-1 and TRBJ2-1, with unresolved D. This CDR3 comprises 14 residues. Between the trimmed V and J ends, which lost 0 bases and 6 bases, there was a span of 10 bases. Germline V CDR1 and CDR2: SGHRS, YFSETQ. The CDR3 protein is CASSLGTSGNEQFF. DNA of the CDR3: TGCGCCAGCAGCTTGGGAACCAGTGGCAATGAGCAGTTCTTC. Complete variable domain (other parts from reference TRBV5-1 and TRBJ2-1): KAGVTQTPRYLIKTRGQQVTLSCSPISGHRSVSWYQQTPGQGLQFLFEYFSETQRNKGNFPGRFSGRQFSNSRSEMNVSTLELGDSALYLCASSLGTSGNEQFFGPGTRLTVL.

This chain connects TRBV7-9 to TRBJ1-2, with no clear D. V lost 5 bases and J lost 3, with 16 bases in between. The CDR3 is 15 amino acids. From germline, CDR1 is SEHNR and CDR2 FQNEAQ (reference sequence). The CDR3 loop is CASSALGLVDYGYTF. CDR3 nucleotide sequence: TGTGCCAGCAGCGCATTAGGGCTTGTAGACTATGGCTACACCTTC.

The chain employs TRBV6-6 and TRBJ1-2, with a possible D match to TRBD1 (6 bases). The germline V gene has CDR1 MNHNY and CDR2 SVGAGI (reference sequence). V lost 0 bases and J 10 bases, leaving 15 bases between the germline ends. This CDR3 region has 14 residues. This chain's CDR3 is CASSYSRGGEFYTF. The DNA for the CDR3 is TGTGCCAGCAGTTACTCCCGAGGGGGGGAATTCTACACCTTC.

This chain uses TRBV2 with TRBJ2-5, with TRBD2 matching over 11 bases. The CDR3 consists of 15 residues. V was pared by 5 bases and J by 1 base, with 3 bases of the junction left unmatched. From germline, CDR1 is SNHLY and CDR2 FYNNEI. The CDR3 bases are TGTGCCAGCAGTAGACTAGCGGGGTCCCAAGAGACCCAGTACTTC. Protein: CASSRLAGSQETQYF.

V is TRBV9 and J is TRBJ2-6; 7 bases are a match to TRBD1. Germline CDR1 reads SGDLS; CDR2 reads YYNGEE. The length of the CDR3 is 15 residues. With V trimmed by 4 bases and J by 2 bases, 3 bases remained unmatched. CDR3 amino acids: CASSRTGAGANVLTF. Here the CDR3 DNA reads TGTGCCAGCAGCAGAACAGGGGCTGGGGCCAACGTCCTGACTTTC.